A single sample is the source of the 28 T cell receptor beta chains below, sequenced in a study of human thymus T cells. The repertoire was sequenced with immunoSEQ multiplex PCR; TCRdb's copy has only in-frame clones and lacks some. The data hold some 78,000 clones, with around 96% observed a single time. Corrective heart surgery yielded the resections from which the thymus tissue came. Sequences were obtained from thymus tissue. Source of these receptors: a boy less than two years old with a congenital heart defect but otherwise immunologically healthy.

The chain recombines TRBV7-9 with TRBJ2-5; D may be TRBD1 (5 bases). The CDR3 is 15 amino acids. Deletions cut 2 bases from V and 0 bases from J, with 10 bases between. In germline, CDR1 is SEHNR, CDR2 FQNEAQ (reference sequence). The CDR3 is CASSLQWTYQETQYF. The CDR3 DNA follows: TGTGCCAGCAGCTTACAGTGGACATACCAAGAGACCCAGTACTTC.

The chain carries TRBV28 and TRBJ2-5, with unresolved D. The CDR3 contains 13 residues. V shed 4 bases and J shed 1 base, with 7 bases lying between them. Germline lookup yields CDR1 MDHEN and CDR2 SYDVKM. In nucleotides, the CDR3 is TGTGCCAGCAGTTCTTTACCCCAAGAGACCCAGTACTTC. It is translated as CASSSLPQETQYF.

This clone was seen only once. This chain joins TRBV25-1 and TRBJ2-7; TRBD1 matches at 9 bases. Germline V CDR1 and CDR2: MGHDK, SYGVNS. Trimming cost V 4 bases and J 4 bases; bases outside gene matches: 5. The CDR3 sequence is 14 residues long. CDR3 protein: CASSAWTGAYEQYF. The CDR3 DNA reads TGTGCCAGCAGTGCGTGGACAGGGGCGTACGAGCAGTACTTC.

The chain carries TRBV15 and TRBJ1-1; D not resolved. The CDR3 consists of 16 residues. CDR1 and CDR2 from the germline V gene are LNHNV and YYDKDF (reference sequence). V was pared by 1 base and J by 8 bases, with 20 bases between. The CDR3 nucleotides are TGTGCCACCAGCAGAGTGGCCGTAGGCAGGCCACGCGAAGCTTTCTTT. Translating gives CATSRVAVGRPREAFF. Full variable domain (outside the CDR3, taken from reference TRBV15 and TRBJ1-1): DAMVIQNPRYQVTQFGKPVTLSCSQTLNHNVMYWYQQKSSQAPKLLFHYYDKDFNNEADTPDNFQSRRPNTSFCFLDIRSPGLGDTAMYLCATSRVAVGRPREAFFGQGTRLTVV.

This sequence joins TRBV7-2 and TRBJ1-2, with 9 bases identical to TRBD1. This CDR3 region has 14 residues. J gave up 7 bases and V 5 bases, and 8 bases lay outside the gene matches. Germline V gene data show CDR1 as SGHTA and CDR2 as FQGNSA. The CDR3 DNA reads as TGTGCCAGCAGCGAGAACAGGGGGCAGGGTGGCTACACCTTC. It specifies CASSENRGQGGYTF.

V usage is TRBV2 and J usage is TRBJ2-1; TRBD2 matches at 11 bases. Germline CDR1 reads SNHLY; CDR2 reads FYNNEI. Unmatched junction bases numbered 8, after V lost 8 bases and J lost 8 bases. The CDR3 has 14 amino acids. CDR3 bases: TGTGCCAGCGGAGGGACTAGCGGCGGCGATGAGCAGTTCTTC. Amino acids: CASGGTSGGDEQFF.

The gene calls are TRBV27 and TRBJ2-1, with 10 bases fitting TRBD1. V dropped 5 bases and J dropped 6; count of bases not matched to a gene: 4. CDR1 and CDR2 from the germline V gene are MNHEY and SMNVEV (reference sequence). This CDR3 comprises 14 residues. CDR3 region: CASSDRGLGNEQFF. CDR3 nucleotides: TGTGCCAGCAGTGACAGGGGGCTAGGCAATGAGCAGTTCTTC.

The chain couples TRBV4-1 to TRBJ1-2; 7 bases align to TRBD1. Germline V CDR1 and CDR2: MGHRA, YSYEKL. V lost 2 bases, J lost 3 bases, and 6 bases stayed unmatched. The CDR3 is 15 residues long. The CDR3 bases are TGCGCCAGCAGCCAACATAGGGGGCGCGACTATGGCTACACCTTC. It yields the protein CASSQHRGRDYGYTF.

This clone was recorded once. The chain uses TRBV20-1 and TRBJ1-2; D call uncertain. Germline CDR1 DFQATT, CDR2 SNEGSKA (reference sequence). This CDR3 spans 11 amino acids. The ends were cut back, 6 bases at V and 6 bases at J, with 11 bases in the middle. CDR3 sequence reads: CSAKKGNGYTF. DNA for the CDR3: TGCAGTGCCAAGAAGGGAAATGGCTACACCTTC.

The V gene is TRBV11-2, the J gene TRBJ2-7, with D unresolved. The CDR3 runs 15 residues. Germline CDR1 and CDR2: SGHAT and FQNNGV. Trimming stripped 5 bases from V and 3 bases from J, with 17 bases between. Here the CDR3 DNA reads TGTGCCAGCAGCCCTCTTAGTCCAGGAGACTACGAGCAGTACTTC. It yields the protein CASSPLSPGDYEQYF. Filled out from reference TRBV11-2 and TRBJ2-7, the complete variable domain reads EAGVAQSPRYKIIEKRQSVAFWCNPISGHATLYWYQQILGQGPKLLIQFQNNGVVDDSQLPKDRFSAERLKGVDSTLKIQPAKLEDSAVYLCASSPLSPGDYEQYFGPGTRLTVT.

The CDR3 loop is CASRNDRGDEQYF. CDR3 coding DNA: TGTGCCAGCAGAAACGACAGGGGGGACGAGCAGTACTTC. The chain links TRBV2 to TRBJ2-7; 9 positions agree with TRBD1. The V and J ends lost 6 bases and 5 bases, in that order; junction bases with no gene match: 5. CDR3 length: 13 amino acids. Germline V gene data show CDR1 as SNHLY and CDR2 as FYNNEI.

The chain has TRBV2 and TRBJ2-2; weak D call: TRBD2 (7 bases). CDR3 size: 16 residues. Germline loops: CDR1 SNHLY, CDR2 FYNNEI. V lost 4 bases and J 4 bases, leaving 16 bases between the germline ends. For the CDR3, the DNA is TGTGCCAGCAGTGTGACGCGGGGGCACCGCACCGGGGAGCTGTTTTTT. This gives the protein CASSVTRGHRTGELFF.

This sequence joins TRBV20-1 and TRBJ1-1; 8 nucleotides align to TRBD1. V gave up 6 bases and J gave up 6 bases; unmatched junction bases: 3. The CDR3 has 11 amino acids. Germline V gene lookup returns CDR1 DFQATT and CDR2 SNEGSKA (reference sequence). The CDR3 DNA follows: TGCAGTGCCAAGACAGGGGCTGAAGCTTTCTTT. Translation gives CSAKTGAEAFF.

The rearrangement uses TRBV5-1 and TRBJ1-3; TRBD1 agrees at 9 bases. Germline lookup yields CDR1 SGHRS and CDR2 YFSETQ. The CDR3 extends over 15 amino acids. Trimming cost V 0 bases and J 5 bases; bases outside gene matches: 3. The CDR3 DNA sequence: TGCGCCAGCAGCTTGGTGGGACAGGGAAGAAACACCATATATTTT. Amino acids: CASSLVGQGRNTIYF.

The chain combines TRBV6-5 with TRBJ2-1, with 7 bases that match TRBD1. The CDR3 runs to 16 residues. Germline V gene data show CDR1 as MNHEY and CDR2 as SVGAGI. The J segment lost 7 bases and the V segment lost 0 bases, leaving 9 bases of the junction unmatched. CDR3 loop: CASSYSRKGAWNEQFF. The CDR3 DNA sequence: TGTGCCAGCAGTTACTCGAGAAAGGGGGCGTGGAATGAGCAGTTCTTC.

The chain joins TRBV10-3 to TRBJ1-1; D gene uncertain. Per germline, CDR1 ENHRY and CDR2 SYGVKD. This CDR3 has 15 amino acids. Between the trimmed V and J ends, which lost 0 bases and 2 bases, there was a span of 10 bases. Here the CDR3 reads CAISESRTLNTEAFF. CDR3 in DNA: TGTGCCATCAGTGAGTCGAGGACTCTTAACACTGAAGCTTTCTTT.

CDR3 nucleotide sequence: TGTGCCAGTAGTCCGTTGTACCAAGAGACCCAGTACTTC. The encoded protein is CASSPLYQETQYF. J is TRBJ2-5 and V is TRBV19, with D unclear. Trimming stripped 5 bases from V and 0 bases from J, with 7 bases between. This CDR3 has 13 amino acids. Germline V lookup: CDR1 LNHDA, CDR2 SQIVND (reference sequence).

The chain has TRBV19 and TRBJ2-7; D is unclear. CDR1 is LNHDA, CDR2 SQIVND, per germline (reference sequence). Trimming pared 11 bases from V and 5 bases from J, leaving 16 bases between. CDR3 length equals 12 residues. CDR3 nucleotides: TGTGCCCTTATCGGAATTCTGGACGAGCAGTACTTC. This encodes CALIGILDEQYF.

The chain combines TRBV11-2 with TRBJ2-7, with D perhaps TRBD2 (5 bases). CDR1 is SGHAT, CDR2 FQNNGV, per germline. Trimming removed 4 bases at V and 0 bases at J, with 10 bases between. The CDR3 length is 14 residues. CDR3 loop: CASSSGLFSYEQYF. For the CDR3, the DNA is TGTGCCAGCAGCTCAGGACTCTTCTCCTACGAGCAGTACTTC.

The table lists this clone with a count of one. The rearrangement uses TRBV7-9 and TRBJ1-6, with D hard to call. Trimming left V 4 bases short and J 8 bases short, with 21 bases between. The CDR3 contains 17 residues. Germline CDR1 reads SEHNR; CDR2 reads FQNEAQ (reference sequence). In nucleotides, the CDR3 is TGTGCCAGCAGCTCACGCCCGACCCAAGGTCCCGATTCACCCCTCCACTTT. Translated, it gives CASSSRPTQGPDSPLHF.

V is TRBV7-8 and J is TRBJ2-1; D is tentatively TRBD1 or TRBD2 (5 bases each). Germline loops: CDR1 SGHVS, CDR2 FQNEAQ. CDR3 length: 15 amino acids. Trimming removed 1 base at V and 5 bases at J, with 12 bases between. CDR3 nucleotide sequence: TGTGCCAGCAGCTTAGTGGGGGTCACGGACAATGAGCAGTTCTTC. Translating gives CASSLVGVTDNEQFF.

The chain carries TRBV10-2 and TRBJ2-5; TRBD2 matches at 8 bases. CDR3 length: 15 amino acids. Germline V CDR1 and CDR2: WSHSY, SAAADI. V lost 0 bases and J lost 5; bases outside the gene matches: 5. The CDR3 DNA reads TGCGCCAGCAGTGAGTCGACGGTAGCGGGGGAGACCCAGTACTTC. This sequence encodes CASSESTVAGETQYF.

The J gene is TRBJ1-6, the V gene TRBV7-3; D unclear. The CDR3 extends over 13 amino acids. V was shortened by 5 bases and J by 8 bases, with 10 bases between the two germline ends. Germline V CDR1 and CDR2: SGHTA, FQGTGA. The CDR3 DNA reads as TGTGCCAGCAGCAAACAGAACTATTCACCCCTCCACTTT. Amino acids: CASSKQNYSPLHF.

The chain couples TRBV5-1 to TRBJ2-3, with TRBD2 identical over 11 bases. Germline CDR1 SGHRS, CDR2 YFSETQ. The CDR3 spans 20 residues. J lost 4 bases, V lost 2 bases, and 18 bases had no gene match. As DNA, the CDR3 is TGCGCCAGCAGCTTAAGAAAGGGGACTAGCGGTAAGGGGTTCGCAGATACGCAGTATTTT. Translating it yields CASSLRKGTSGKGFADTQYF.

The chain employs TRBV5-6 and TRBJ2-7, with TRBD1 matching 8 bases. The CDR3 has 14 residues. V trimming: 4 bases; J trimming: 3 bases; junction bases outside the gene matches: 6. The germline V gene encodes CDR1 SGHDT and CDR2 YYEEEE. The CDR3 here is CASSDEGQDYEQYF. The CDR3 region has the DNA TGTGCCAGCAGCGATGAGGGACAGGACTACGAGCAGTACTTC. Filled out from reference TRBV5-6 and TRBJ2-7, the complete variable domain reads DAGVTQSPTHLIKTRGQQVTLRCSPKSGHDTVSWYQQALGQGPQFIFQYYEEEERQRGNFPDRFSGHQFPNYSSELNVNALLLGDSALYLCASSDEGQDYEQYFGPGTRLTVT.

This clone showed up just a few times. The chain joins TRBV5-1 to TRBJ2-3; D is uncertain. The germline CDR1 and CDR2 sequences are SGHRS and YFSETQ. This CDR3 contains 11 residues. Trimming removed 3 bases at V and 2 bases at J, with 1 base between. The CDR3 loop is CASSSTDTQYF. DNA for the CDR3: TGCGCCAGCAGCTCCACAGATACGCAGTATTTT.

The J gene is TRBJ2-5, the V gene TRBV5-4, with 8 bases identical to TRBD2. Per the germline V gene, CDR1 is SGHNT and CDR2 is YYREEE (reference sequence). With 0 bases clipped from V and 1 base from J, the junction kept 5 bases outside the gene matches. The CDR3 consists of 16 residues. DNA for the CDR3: TGTGCCAGCAGCTTGGTCGGGAGGGGGGGCCAAGAGACCCAGTACTTC. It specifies CASSLVGRGGQETQYF. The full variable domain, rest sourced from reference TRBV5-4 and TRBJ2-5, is ETGVTQSPTHLIKTRGQQVTLRCSSQSGHNTVSWYQQALGQGPQFIFQYYREEENGRGNFPPRFSGLQFPNYSSELNVNALELDDSALYLCASSLVGRGGQETQYFGPGTRLLVL.

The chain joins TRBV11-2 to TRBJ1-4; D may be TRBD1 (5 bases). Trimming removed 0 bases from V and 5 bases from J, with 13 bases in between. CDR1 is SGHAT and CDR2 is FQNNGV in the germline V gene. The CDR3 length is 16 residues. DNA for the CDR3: TGTGCCAGCAGCTTAGATCAGGGATCCGCGAATGAAAAACTGTTTTTT. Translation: CASSLDQGSANEKLFF. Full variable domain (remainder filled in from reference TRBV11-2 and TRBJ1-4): EAGVAQSPRYKIIEKRQSVAFWCNPISGHATLYWYQQILGQGPKLLIQFQNNGVVDDSQLPKDRFSAERLKGVDSTLKIQPAKLEDSAVYLCASSLDQGSANEKLFFGSGTQLSVL.